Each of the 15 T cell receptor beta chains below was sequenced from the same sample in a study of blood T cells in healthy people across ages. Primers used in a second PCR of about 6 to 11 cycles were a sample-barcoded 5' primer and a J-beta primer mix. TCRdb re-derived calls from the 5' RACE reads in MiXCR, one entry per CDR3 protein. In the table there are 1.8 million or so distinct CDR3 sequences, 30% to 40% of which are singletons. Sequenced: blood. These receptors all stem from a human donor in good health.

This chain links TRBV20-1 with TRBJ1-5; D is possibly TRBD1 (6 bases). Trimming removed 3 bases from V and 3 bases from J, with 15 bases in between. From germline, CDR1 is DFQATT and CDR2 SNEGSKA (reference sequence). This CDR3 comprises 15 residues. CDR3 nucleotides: TGCAGTGCTAGCAAAGCCCCAGGGGTCAATCAGCCCCAGCATTTT. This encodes CSASKAPGVNQPQHF.

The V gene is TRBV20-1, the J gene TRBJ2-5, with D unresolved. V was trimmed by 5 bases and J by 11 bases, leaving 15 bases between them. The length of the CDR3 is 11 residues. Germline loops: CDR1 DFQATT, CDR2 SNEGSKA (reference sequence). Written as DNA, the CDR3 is TGCAGTGCTCCCACGGACGAGGTGCAGTACTTC. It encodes CSAPTDEVQYF.

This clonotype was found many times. CDR3 sequence (DNA): TGTGCCAGCAGCTTAGACAGGGGGCGAGTCGCGTTCTTC. It codes for CASSLDRGRVAFF. The chain combines TRBV11-2 with TRBJ2-1, with 8 bases aligning to TRBD1. CDR1 is SGHAT, CDR2 FQNNGV, per germline. CDR3 length: 13 residues. J was trimmed by 15 bases and V by 0 bases; bases with no gene match: 7. Combining the CDR3 with reference TRBV11-2 and TRBJ2-1 gives the whole variable domain EAGVAQSPRYKIIEKRQSVAFWCNPISGHATLYWYQQILGQGPKLLIQFQNNGVVDDSQLPKDRFSAERLKGVDSTLKIQPAKLEDSAVYLCASSLDRGRVAFFGPGTRLTVL.

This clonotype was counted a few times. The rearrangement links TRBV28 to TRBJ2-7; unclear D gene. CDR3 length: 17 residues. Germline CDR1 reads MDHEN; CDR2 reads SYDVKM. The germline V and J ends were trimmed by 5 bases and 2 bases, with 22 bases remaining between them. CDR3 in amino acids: CASSTPLRSAGTYEQYF. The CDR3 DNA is TGTGCCAGCAGTACGCCTTTAAGAAGTGCAGGAACCTACGAGCAGTACTTC.

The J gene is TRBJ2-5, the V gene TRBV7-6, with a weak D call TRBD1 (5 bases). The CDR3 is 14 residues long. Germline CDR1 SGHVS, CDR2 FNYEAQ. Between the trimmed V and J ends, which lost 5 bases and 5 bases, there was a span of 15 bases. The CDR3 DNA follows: TGTGCCAGCAGCCCCTTAATGGGGCATGAGACCCAGTACTTC. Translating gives CASSPLMGHETQYF.

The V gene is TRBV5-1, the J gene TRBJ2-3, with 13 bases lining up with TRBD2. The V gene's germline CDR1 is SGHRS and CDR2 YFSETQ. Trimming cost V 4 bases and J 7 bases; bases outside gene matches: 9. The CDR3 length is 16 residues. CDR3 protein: CASSITGLAGEYTQYF. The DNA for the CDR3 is TGCGCCAGCAGCATAACCGGACTAGCGGGGGAATATACGCAGTATTTT. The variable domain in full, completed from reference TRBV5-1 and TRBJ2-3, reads KAGVTQTPRYLIKTRGQQVTLSCSPISGHRSVSWYQQTPGQGLQFLFEYFSETQRNKGNFPGRFSGRQFSNSRSEMNVSTLELGDSALYLCASSITGLAGEYTQYFGPGTRLTVL.

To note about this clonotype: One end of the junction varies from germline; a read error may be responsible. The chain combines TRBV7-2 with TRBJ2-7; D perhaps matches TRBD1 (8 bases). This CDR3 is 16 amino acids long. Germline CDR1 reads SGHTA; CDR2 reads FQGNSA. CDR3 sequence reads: CAGSLGQGSSQGGEYF. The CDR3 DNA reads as TGTGCCGGCAGCTTAGGACAGGGATCCTCACAAGGGGGGGAGTACTTC.

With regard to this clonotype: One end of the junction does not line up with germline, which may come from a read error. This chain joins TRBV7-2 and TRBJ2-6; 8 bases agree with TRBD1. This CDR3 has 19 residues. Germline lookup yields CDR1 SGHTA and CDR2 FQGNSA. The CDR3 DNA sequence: TGTGCCAGCAGCTTAGCGCTCCAGGGGGCAAGCTCTGGGGCCAACGCCCTGACTTTC. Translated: CASSLALQGASSGANALTF. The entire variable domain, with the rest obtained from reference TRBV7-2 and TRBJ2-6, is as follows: GAGVSQSPSNKVTEKGKDVELRCDPISGHTALYWYRQSLGQGLEFLIYFQGNSAPDKSGLPSDRFSAERTGGSVSTLTIQRTQQEDSAVYLCASSLALQGASSGANALTFGAGSRLTVL.

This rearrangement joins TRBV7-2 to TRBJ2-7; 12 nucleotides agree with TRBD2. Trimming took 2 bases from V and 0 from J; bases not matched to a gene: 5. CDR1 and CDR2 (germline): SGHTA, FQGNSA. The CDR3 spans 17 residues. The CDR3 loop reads CASSLTSGGLSSYEQYF. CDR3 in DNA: TGTGCCAGCAGCTTAACTAGCGGGGGGCTCAGCTCCTACGAGCAGTACTTC.

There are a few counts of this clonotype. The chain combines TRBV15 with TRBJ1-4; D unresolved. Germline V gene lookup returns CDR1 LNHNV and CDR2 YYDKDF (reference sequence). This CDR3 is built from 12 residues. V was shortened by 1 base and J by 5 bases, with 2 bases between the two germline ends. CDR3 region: CATSRGNEKLFF. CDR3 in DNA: TGTGCCACCAGCAGAGGGAATGAAAAACTGTTTTTT.

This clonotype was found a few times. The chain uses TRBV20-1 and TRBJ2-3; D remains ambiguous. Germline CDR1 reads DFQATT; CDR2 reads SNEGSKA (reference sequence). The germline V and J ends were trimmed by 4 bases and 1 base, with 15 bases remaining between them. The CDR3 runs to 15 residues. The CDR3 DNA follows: TGCAGTGCTATGCCATGGGATATAGGCACAGATACGCAGTATTTT. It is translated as CSAMPWDIGTDTQYF.

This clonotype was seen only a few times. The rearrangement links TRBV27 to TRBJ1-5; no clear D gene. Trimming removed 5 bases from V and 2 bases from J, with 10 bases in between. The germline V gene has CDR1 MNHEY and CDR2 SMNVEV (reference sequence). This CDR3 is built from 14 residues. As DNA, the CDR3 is TGTGCCAGCAGTGCCCTCTTAGGCAATCAGCCCCAGCATTTT. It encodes CASSALLGNQPQHF.

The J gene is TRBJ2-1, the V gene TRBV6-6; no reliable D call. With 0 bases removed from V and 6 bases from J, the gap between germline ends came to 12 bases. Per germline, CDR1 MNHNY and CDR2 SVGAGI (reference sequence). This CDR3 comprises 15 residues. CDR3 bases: TGTGCCAGCAGTTACTCGACTTTTTTCCGCAATGAGCAGTTCTTC. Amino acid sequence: CASSYSTFFRNEQFF.

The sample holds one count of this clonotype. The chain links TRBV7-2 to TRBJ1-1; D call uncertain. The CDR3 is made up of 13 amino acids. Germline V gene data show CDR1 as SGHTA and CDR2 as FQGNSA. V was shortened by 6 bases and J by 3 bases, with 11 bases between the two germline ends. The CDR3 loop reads CASSFSGHTEAFF. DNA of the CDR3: TGTGCCAGCAGTTTCAGCGGGCACACTGAAGCTTTCTTT.

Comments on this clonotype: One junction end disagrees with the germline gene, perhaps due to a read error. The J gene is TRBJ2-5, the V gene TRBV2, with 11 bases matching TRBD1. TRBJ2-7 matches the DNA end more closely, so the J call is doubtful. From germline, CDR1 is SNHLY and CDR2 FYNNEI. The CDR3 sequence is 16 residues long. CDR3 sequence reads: CTSSETLDRGLDEQYF. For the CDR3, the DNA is TGTACCAGCAGTGAGACCCTGGACAGGGGGCTCGACGAGCAGTACTTC.